This is a list of T cell receptor beta chains from one sample in a study of blood T cell repertoires in COVID-19. The protocol was immunoSEQ multiplex PCR, while the TCRdb copy is restricted to in-frame clones and leaves out a portion. Among 250,000 to 350,000 clones listed, less than 85% were seen once. Input material: PBMCs or T cells enriched from blood (not recorded which). These receptors came from a woman aged 45-65 years who had recovered from COVID-19. The CDR3 runs from the conserved cysteine through the conserved F or W. A D gene is named only where the DNA matches it firmly. The listing skips clone size in some rows; elsewhere it reads once, few, many or a size class.

v_gene	d_gene	abundance	j_gene	CDR3nt	CDR3aa
TRBV6-5	NA	once	TRBJ1-2	TGTGCCAGCAGTTATGGGGGGTATAACTATGGCTACACCTTC	CASSYGGYNYGYTF
TRBV19	NA	NA	TRBJ2-7	TGTGCTAAAGAGATTCGCGAGCAGTACTTC	CAKEIREQYF
TRBV28	NA	NA	TRBJ2-7	TGTGCCAGCAGTTTATCCCGGGGGGCGGGCGAGCAGTACTTC	CASSLSRGAGEQYF
TRBV7-2	NA	few	TRBJ1-1	TGTGCCAGCAGCTTACAGGGCCGGTACACTGAAGCTTTCTTT	CASSLQGRYTEAFF
TRBV4-1	NA	NA	TRBJ1-2	TGCGCCAGCAGCCAAGATCCGGGGAGGGGCTATGGCTACACCTTC	CASSQDPGRGYGYTF
TRBV11-2	NA	few	TRBJ2-7	TGTGCCAGCAGCCCTTTCGACAGGACACTCTACGAGCAGTACTTC	CASSPFDRTLYEQYF
TRBV19	NA	NA	TRBJ1-5	TGTGCCAGTAGTATCGGCAATCAGCCCCAGCATTTT	CASSIGNQPQHF
TRBV9	TRBD2	NA	TRBJ2-2	TGTGCCAGCAGCGTACATAGCGGGAGGAACACCGGGGAGCTGTTTTTT	CASSVHSGRNTGELFF
TRBV27	NA	NA	TRBJ1-1	TGTGCCAGCAGTTCGGCAGGGGACGCTTTCTTT	CASSSAGDAFF
TRBV15	NA	NA	TRBJ2-5	TGTGCCACCAGCAGTTTGGAACCGGGGTACCAAGAGACCCAGTACTTC	CATSSLEPGYQETQYF
TRBV16	NA	NA	TRBJ1-6	TGTGCCAGCAGCCCCCTCCGGGATTCACCCCTCCACTTT	CASSPLRDSPLHF
TRBV5-1	TRBD2	NA	TRBJ2-1	TGCGCCAGCAGCTCCCTAGCGGGGGCCGACAATGAGCAGTTCTTC	CASSSLAGADNEQFF
TRBV5-4	NA	NA	TRBJ1-4	TGTGCCAGCAGCGCGGACACCCGGCAGACAAAACTGTTTTTT	CASSADTRQTKLFF
TRBV7-6	NA	NA	TRBJ2-1	TGTGCCAGCAGCCTCCAGGGCGGGAGAGGGGGAGATGAGCAGTTCTTC	CASSLQGGRGGDEQFF
TRBV14	TRBD1	NA	TRBJ1-2	TGTGCCAGCAGCCGTCTTACAGGGGAAGGCTACACCTTC	CASSRLTGEGYTF
TRBV6-2/TRBV6-3	NA	NA	TRBJ1-1	TGTGCCAGCAGTTACTCGGGGGGAATGAACACTGAAGCTTTCTTT	CASSYSGGMNTEAFF
TRBV28	TRBD2	NA	TRBJ2-1	TGTGCCAGCAGTCCAGGACTAGCAGCAAGTGAGCAGTTCTTC	CASSPGLAASEQFF
TRBV5-4	TRBD2	NA	TRBJ2-1	TGTGCCAGCAGCCCGCCTCTAGCTAGCGGGGGTGGTCGTGAGCAGTTCTTC	CASSPPLASGGGREQFF
TRBV14	NA	NA	TRBJ2-1	TGTGCCAGCAGCCAAGCTCTAGCGGAGGGGGGTTATGAGCAGTTCTTC	CASSQALAEGGYEQFF
TRBV5-1	NA	NA	TRBJ2-5	TGCGCCAGCAGCCTAGCGTTAGATAGCCCGGAGACCCAGTACTTC	CASSLALDSPETQYF
TRBV18	NA	once	TRBJ2-7	TGTGCCAGCTCTCCTACAGGGTTCGAGCAGTACTTC	CASSPTGFEQYF
TRBV6-5	NA	NA	TRBJ2-1	TGTGCCAGCAGTTATTCGGGGGGCCGAACCTACAATGAGCAGTTCTTC	CASSYSGGRTYNEQFF
TRBV6-6	NA	NA	TRBJ2-3	TGTGCCAGCAGACAGGGTGCAGATACGCAGTATTTT	CASRQGADTQYF
TRBV7-9	NA	NA	TRBJ1-2	TGTGCCAGCAGCTTAGATCGCGCAGACAATGGCTACACCTTC	CASSLDRADNGYTF
TRBV19	NA	once	TRBJ1-2	TGTGCCAGTCGAGATCGGGTCCAATCCAACTATGGCTACACCTTC	CASRDRVQSNYGYTF
TRBV19	NA	once	TRBJ2-1	TGTGCCACGACACACAGGGGAGGCGGGTACAATGAGCAGTTCTTC	CATTHRGGGYNEQFF
TRBV10-1	TRBD2	NA	TRBJ2-3	TGCGCCAGCAGCGGACTAGCGGGTCGAGATACGCAGTATTTT	CASSGLAGRDTQYF
TRBV30	TRBD1	NA	TRBJ1-1	TGTGCCTGGAATTCTGACAGGGCGAACACTGAAGCTTTCTTT	CAWNSDRANTEAFF
TRBV5-1	TRBD1	NA	TRBJ1-5	TGCGCCAGCAGCCCCGGGACAGGGGGCCGTCAGCCCCAGCATTTT	CASSPGTGGRQPQHF
TRBV6-5	TRBD1	NA	TRBJ2-2	TGTGCCAGCAGTTACTCTAGACAGGGTATAGGGGAGCTGTTTTTT	CASSYSRQGIGELFF
TRBV6-1	NA	NA	TRBJ1-1	TGTGCCAGCAGTGAGCGGGGTTACTCGAACACTGAAGCTTTCTTT	CASSERGYSNTEAFF
TRBV6-5	NA	few	TRBJ1-6	TGTGCCAGCAGTTACACCTCAGGCCCTTCATCATCACCCCTCCACTTT	CASSYTSGPSSSPLHF
TRBV7-2	NA	few	TRBJ1-2	TGTGCCAGCAGTTCATTTCTAGAAATGTATGGCTACACCTTC	CASSSFLEMYGYTF
TRBV30	NA	NA	TRBJ2-7	TGTGCCTGGAACGGGGAATCCTACGAGCAGTACTTC	CAWNGESYEQYF
TRBV11-1	NA	NA	TRBJ1-5	TGTGCCAGCAGCTTAGGGCGGGGGGCAGGACAGCCCCAGCATTTT	CASSLGRGAGQPQHF
TRBV2	NA	NA	TRBJ2-7	TGTGCCAGCAACTTCGATGCCGGGAGAACCTACGAGCAGTACTTC	CASNFDAGRTYEQYF
TRBV27	NA	NA	TRBJ2-7	TGTGCCAGCCACCCAGCGACGGAGGGTGGAAGCGAGCAGTACTTC	CASHPATEGGSEQYF
TRBV6-2/TRBV6-3	TRBD1	NA	TRBJ2-2	TGTGCCAGCAGTTACGGCCTACAGGGGCGGCCCGGGGAGCTGTTTTTT	CASSYGLQGRPGELFF
TRBV5-1	NA	NA	TRBJ1-1	TGCGCCAGCAGCTTGCAGGGCATGAACACTGAAGCTTTCTTT	CASSLQGMNTEAFF
TRBV5-6	NA	few	TRBJ1-2	TGTGCCAGCAGCTTGTCTGTGGCAGGCTATGGCTACACCTTC	CASSLSVAGYGYTF
TRBV24-1	TRBD2	once	TRBJ2-1	TGTGCCACCAGTGATTACGCGGGAGGGAGGAATGAGCAGTTCTTC	CATSDYAGGRNEQFF
TRBV10-3	TRBD1	NA	TRBJ2-2	TGTGCCATCTCGGGACAGGGTGGCCTAGCCGGGGAGCTGTTTTTT	CAISGQGGLAGELFF
TRBV19	NA	few	TRBJ1-5	TGTGCCAGTACCCCCGGCCAGGGAGGTTTTCAGCCCCAGCATTTT	CASTPGQGGFQPQHF
TRBV5-1	TRBD2	NA	TRBJ2-3	TGCGCCAGCAGCTTGAACCTAGCGGGGACAGATACGCAGTATTTT	CASSLNLAGTDTQYF
TRBV6-1	NA	NA	TRBJ2-3	TGTGCCAGCAGTGAAACACCAACACAGGGCACAGATACGCAGTATTTT	CASSETPTQGTDTQYF
TRBV6-2/TRBV6-3	TRBD2	NA	TRBJ2-1	TGTGCCAGCAGTTACGGCGGGAGATTCGCAAGCAATGAGCAGTTCTTC	CASSYGGRFASNEQFF